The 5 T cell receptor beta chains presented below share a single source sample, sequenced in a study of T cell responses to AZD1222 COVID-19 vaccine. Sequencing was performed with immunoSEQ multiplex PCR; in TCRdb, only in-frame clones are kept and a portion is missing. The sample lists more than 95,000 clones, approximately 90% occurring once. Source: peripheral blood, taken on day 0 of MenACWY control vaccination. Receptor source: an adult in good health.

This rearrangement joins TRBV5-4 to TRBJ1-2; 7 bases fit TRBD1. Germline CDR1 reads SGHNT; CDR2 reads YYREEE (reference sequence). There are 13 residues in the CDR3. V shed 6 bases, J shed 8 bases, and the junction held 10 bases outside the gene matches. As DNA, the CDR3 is TGTGCCAGCACACCACAGGGGATGGTCGGCTACACCTTC. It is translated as CASTPQGMVGYTF.

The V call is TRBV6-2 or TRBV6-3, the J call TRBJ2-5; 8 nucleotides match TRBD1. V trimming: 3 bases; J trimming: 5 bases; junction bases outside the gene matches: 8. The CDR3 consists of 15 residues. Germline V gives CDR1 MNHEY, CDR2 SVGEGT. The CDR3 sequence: CASSYGQGRLETQYF. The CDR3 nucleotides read TGTGCCAGCAGTTATGGACAGGGTCGTTTGGAGACCCAGTACTTC.

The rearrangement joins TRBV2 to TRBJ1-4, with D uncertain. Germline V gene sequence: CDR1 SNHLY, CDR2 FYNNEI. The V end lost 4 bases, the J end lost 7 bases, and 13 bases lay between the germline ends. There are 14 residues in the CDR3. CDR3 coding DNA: TGTGCCAGCAGTGTTAGGGTCGGGCTTGAAAAACTGTTTTTT. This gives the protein CASSVRVGLEKLFF.

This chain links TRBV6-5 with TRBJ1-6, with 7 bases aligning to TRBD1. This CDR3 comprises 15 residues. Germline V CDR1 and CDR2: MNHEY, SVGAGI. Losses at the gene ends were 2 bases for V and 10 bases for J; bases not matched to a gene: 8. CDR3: CASSYQTGSGSPLHF. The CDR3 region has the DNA TGTGCCAGCAGTTACCAGACAGGGAGTGGATCACCCCTCCACTTT.

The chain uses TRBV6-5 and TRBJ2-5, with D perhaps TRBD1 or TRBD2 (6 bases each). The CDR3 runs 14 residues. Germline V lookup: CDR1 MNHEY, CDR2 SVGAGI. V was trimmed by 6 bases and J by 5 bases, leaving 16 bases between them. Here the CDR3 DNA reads TGTGCCAGCAGCAGGGGCGGGATAGGTGAGACCCAGTACTTC. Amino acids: CASSRGGIGETQYF.